The 2 T cell receptor beta chains given below trace back to one sample, sequenced in a study of blood T cell repertoires in COVID-19. Using immunoSEQ multiplex PCR, the repertoire was profiled, and TCRdb retains in-frame clones only, with some absent. Among about 270,000 clones listed, around 89% were seen once. The sequenced sample was PBMCs or T cells enriched from blood (not recorded which). These receptor sequences come from an older woman in a cohort exposed to, infected with or recovered from COVID-19 (not recorded which).

The V gene is TRBV5-4, the J gene TRBJ1-6; D possibly corresponds to TRBD1 (6 bases). This CDR3 comprises 17 residues. CDR1 SGHNT and CDR2 YYREEE come from the germline V gene (reference sequence). V was shortened by 4 bases and J by 0 bases, with 14 bases between the two germline ends. CDR3 coding DNA: TGTGCCAGCAGCCGAGGGGGGGTAAGCTCCTATAATTCACCCCTCCACTTT. Encoded protein: CASSRGGVSSYNSPLHF. Full variable domain (outside the CDR3, taken from reference TRBV5-4 and TRBJ1-6): ETGVTQSPTHLIKTRGQQVTLRCSSQSGHNTVSWYQQALGQGPQFIFQYYREEENGRGNFPPRFSGLQFPNYSSELNVNALELDDSALYLCASSRGGVSSYNSPLHFGNGTRLTVT.

The chain recombines TRBV3-1 (or the pseudogene TRBV3-2) with TRBJ2-1; maybe TRBD2 (5 bases). Looked up from germline, CDR1 is LGHDT and CDR2 is YNNKEL (reference sequence). This CDR3 comprises 16 residues. V was trimmed by 3 bases and J by 2 bases, leaving 14 bases between them. The CDR3 DNA sequence: TGTGCCAGCAGCCACGTACGCGGGCGGCCCTACAATGAGCAGTTCTTC. This codes for CASSHVRGRPYNEQFF.